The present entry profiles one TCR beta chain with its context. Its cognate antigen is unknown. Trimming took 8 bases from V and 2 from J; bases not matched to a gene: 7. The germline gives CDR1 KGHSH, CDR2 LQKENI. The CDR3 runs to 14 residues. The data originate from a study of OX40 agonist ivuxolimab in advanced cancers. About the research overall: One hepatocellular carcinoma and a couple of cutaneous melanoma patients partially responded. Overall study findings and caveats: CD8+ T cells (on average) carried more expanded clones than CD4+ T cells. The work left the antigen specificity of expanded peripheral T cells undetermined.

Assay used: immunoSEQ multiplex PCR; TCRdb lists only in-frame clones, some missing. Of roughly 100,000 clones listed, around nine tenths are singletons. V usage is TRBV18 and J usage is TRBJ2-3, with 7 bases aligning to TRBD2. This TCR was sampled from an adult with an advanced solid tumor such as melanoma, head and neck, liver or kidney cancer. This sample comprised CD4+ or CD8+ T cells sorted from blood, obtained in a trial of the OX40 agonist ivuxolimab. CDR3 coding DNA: TGTGCCAGCAAAGTCGGGGGGTCCACAGATACGCAGTATTTT. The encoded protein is CASKVGGSTDTQYF. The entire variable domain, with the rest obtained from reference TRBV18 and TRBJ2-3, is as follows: NAGVMQNPRHLVRRRGQEARLRCSPMKGHSHVYWYRQLPEEGLKFMVYLQKENIIDESGMPKERFSAEFPKEGPSILRIQQVVRGDSAAYFCASKVGGSTDTQYFGPGTRLTVL.